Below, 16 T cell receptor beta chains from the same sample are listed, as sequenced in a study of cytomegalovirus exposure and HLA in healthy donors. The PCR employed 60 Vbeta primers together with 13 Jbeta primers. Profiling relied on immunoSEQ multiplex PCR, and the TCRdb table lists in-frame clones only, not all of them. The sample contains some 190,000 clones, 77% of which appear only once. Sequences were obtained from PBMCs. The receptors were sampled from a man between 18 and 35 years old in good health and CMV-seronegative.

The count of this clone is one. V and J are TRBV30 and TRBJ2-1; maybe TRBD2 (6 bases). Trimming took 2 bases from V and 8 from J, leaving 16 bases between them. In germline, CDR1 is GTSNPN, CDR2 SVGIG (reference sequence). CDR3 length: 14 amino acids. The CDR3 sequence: CAWSTGTGVYEQFF. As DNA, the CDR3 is TGTGCCTGGAGTACGGGGACGGGGGTTTATGAGCAGTTCTTC.

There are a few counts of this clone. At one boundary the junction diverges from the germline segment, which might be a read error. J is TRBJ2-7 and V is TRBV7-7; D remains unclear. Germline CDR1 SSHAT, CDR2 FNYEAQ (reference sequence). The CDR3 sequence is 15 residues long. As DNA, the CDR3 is TGTGCTAGCAGCCCCGGAATGACTTACTCCTACGAGCAGTACTTC. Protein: CASSPGMTYSYEQYF.

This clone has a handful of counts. In DNA form, the CDR3 reads TGTGCCAGCAGCTTGGGGGAGAGTACAGGGTGGGACGAGCAGTACTTC. Translation: CASSLGESTGWDEQYF. The chain recombines TRBV5-5 with TRBJ2-7, with D possibly matching TRBD1 (6 bases). The CDR3 covers 16 residues. The germline V gene encodes CDR1 SGHKS and CDR2 YYEKEE (reference sequence). V was clipped by 0 bases and J by 5 bases, with 18 bases between them.

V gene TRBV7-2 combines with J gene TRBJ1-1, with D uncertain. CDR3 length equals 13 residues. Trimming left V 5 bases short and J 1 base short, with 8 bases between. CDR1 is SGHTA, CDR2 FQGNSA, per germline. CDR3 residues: CASSLTPNTEAFF. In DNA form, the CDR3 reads TGTGCCAGCAGCCTCACACCGAACACTGAAGCTTTCTTT.

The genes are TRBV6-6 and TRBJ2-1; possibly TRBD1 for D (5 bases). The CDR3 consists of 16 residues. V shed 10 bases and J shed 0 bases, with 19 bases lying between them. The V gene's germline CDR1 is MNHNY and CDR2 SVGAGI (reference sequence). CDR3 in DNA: TGTGCCACCCTAAAGGGATGGACATCCTCCTACAATGAGCAGTTCTTC. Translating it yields CATLKGWTSSYNEQFF.

The CDR3 spells CASSRGIAYSYGYTF. The CDR3 region has the DNA TGTGCCAGCAGTAGGGGGATAGCATATAGCTATGGCTACACCTTC. V gene TRBV2 combines with J gene TRBJ1-2, with D maybe TRBD1 (6 bases). There are 15 residues in the CDR3. V was trimmed by 5 bases and J by 4 bases, leaving 17 bases between them. Per germline, CDR1 SNHLY and CDR2 FYNNEI.

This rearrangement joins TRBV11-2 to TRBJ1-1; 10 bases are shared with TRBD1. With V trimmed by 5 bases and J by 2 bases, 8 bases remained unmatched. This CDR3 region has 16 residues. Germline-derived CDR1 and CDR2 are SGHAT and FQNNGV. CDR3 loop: CASSLLRDRGNTEAFF. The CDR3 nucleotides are TGTGCCAGCAGCCTACTCAGGGACAGGGGAAACACTGAAGCTTTCTTT.

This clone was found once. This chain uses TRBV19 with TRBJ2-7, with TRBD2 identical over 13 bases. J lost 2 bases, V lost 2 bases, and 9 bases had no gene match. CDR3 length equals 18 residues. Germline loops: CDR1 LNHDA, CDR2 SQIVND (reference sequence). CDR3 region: CASSIRGVGTSGTYEQYF. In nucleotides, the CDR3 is TGTGCCAGTAGTATAAGAGGGGTCGGGACTAGCGGGACCTACGAGCAGTACTTC. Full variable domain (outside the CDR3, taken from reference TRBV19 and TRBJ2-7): DGGITQSPKYLFRKEGQNVTLSCEQNLNHDAMYWYRQDPGQGLRLIYYSQIVNDFQKGDIAEGYSVSREKKESFPLTVTSAQKNPTAFYLCASSIRGVGTSGTYEQYFGPGTRLTVT.

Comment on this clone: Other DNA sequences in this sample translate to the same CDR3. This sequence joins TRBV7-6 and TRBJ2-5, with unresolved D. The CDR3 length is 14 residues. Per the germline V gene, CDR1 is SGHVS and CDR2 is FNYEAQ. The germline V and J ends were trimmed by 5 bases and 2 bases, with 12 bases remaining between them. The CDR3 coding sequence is TGTGCCAGCAGCCCTTTTCCGCTACAAGAGACCCAGTACTTC. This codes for CASSPFPLQETQYF.

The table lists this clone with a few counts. This chain's CDR3 is CASSRYGTYGLATDTQYF. CDR3 DNA sequence: TGTGCCAGCAGCCGATACGGGACATATGGACTAGCAACAGATACGCAGTATTTT. V and J are TRBV7-6 and TRBJ2-3; 8 bases fit TRBD2. Unmatched junction bases numbered 16, after V lost 5 bases and J lost 3 bases. The CDR3 contains 18 residues. The germline V gene has CDR1 SGHVS and CDR2 FNYEAQ.

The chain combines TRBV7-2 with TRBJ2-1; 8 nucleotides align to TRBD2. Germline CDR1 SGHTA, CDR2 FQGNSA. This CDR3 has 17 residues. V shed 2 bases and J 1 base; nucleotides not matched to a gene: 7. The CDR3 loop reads CASSLFRSGVSYNEQFF. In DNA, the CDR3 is TGTGCCAGCAGCTTATTCCGTAGCGGGGTTTCCTACAATGAGCAGTTCTTC.

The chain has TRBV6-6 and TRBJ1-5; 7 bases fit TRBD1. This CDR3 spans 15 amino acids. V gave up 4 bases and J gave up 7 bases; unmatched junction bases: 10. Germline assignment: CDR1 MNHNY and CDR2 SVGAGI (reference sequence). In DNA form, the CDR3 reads TGTGCCAGCAGTTCCCCCGGGACAGCAGAGCAGCCCCAGCATTTT. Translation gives CASSSPGTAEQPQHF.

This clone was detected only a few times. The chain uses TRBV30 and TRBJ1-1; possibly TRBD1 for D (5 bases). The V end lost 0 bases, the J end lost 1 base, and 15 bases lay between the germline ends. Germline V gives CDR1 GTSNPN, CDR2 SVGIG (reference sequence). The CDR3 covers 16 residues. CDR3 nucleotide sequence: TGTGCCTGGAGTGTACTGAGTCGGACACCGAACACTGAAGCTTTCTTT. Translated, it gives CAWSVLSRTPNTEAFF.

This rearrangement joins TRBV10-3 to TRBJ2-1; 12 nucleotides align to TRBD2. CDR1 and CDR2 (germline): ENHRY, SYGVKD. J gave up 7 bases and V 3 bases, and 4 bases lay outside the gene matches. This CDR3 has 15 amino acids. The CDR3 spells CAISDQGLAGNEQFF. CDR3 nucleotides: TGTGCCATCAGTGATCAAGGACTAGCGGGGAATGAGCAGTTCTTC.

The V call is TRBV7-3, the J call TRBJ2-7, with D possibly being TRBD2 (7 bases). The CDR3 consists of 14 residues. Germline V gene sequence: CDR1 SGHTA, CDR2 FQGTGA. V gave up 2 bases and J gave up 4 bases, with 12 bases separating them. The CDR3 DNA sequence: TGTGCCAGCAGCTTAGGCGGGGGCGGTTACGAGCAGTACTTC. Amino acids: CASSLGGGGYEQYF. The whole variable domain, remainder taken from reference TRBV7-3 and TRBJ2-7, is GAGVSQTPSNKVTEKGKYVELRCDPISGHTALYWYRQSLGQGPEFLIYFQGTGAADDSGLPNDRFFAVRPEGSVSTLKIQRTERGDSAVYLCASSLGGGGYEQYFGPGTRLTVT.

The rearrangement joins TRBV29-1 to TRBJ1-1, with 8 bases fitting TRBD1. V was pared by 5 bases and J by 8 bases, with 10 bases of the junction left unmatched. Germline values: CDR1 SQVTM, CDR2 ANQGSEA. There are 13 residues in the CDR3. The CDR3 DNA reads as TGCAGCGTTTACTGGAGGACAGGGTTGGAAGCTTTCTTT. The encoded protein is CSVYWRTGLEAFF.